These T cell receptor beta chains were read from a single sample in a study of post-analysis software for immune sequencing data. TCRdb called the PCR reads again in MiXCR, with one record for every CDR3 protein. The data show hundreds of thousands of distinct CDR3 sequences, about 40% seen once. What was sequenced was blood. These receptors were obtained from a girl aged 5-17 years with multiple sclerosis. Both conserved end residues are part of each CDR3. D genes are given only for firm matches. Some rows have no size entry. The others give once, few or many, or a class for an expanded clone.

clone size	V gene	J gene	D gene	CDR3 protein	CDR3 DNA
.	TRBV12-3/TRBV12-4	TRBJ1-2	.	CASSSGTTYGYAF	TGTGCCAGCAGTTCCGGGACGACCTATGGCTACGCCTTC
.	TRBV5-6	TRBJ2-7	.	CASSLRTDEQYF	TGTGCCAGCAGCCTTCGGACTGACGAGCAGTACTTC
.	TRBV12-3/TRBV12-4	TRBJ1-1	.	CASTLPSGRAEAFF	TGTGCCAGCACCCTCCCTTCAGGGAGGGCTGAAGCTTTCTTT
few	TRBV14	TRBJ1-2	.	CASSPSFGVRGYTF	TGTGCCAGCAGTCCCTCGTTTGGGGTTCGAGGCTACACCTTC
.	TRBV4-1	TRBJ2-1	TRBD2	CANSQGPGGGASSNEQFF	TGCGCCAACAGCCAAGGCCCGGGCGGGGGGGCGTCCAGCAATGAGCAGTTCTTC
.	TRBV13	TRBJ2-7	TRBD2	CASSLRDSGRNYYEQYF	TGTGCCAGCAGCCTTAGGGATAGCGGGAGAAATTACTACGAGCAGTACTTC
.	TRBV6-6	TRBJ2-7	.	CASSYTRGYEQYF	TGTGCCAGCAGTTACACCAGGGGCTATGAGCAGTACTTC
.	TRBV7-2	TRBJ2-5	TRBD1	CASSKTGTAFQETQYF	TGTGCCAGCAGCAAAACCGGGACAGCTTTTCAAGAGACCCAGTACTTC
.	TRBV7-8	TRBJ2-1	TRBD2	CASSQGLADRGVEQFF	TGTGCCAGCAGCCAGGGACTAGCGGACCGGGGGGTTGAGCAGTTCTTC
.	TRBV29-1	TRBJ1-1	.	CRVDWLSSKNTEAFF	TGCAGGGTCGACTGGCTCTCTTCGAAGAACACTGAAGCTTTCTTT
once	TRBV4-1	TRBJ2-7	.	CASSQDPIYNEQYF	TGCGCCAGCAGCCAAGATCCCATATACAATGAGCAGTACTTC
.	TRBV20-1	TRBJ2-3	.	CSARDQGPKDTQYF	TGCAGTGCTAGAGATCAAGGACCGAAAGATACGCAGTATTTT
few	TRBV7-9	TRBJ2-4	.	CASSLADSSLAKNIQYF	TGTGCCAGCAGCTTAGCGGATAGTTCCCTAGCCAAAAACATTCAGTACTTC
once	TRBV3-1	TRBJ2-1	.	CASSRTNSYNEQFF	TGTGCCAGCAGCCGGACAAACTCCTACAATGAGCAGTTCTTC
few	TRBV5-6	TRBJ2-1	.	CASSLEGGLYNEQFF	TGTGCCAGCAGCTTGGAAGGCGGACTTTACAATGAGCAGTTCTTC
.	TRBV12-3/TRBV12-4	TRBJ1-1	.	CASRARVWTEAFF	TGTGCCAGCAGGGCCAGGGTATGGACTGAAGCTTTCTTT
.	TRBV15	TRBJ2-7	.	CATQEGNGNEQYF	TGTGCCACCCAAGAGGGGAACGGGAACGAGCAGTACTTC
.	TRBV3-1	TRBJ1-1	TRBD1	CASSIGGTANTEAFF	TGTGCCAGCAGTATTGGGGGGACAGCTAACACTGAAGCTTTCTTT
.	TRBV20-1	TRBJ2-7	.	CSARDRGGQYF	TGCAGTGCTAGAGACCGGGGAGGGCAGTACTTC
few	TRBV7-2	TRBJ1-4	TRBD1	CASSLLRGPNEKLFF	TGTGCCAGCAGCTTACTTAGGGGGCCGAATGAAAAACTGTTTTTT
few	TRBV21-1	TRBJ2-1	.	CASSKALQGGFRGDEQFF	TGTGCCAGCAGCAAAGCGCTCCAGGGGGGCTTCCGTGGCGATGAGCAGTTCTTC
.	TRBV12-3/TRBV12-4	TRBJ1-5	TRBD1	CASSRQGVDQPQHF	TGTGCCAGCAGCCGACAGGGTGTCGACCAGCCCCAGCATTTT
.	TRBV12-3/TRBV12-4	TRBJ2-7	.	CANSPRQYYEQYF	TGTGCCAACAGTCCCCGACAGTACTACGAGCAGTACTTC
.	TRBV12-3/TRBV12-4	TRBJ2-3	.	CASSLVERSQAQYF	TGTGCCAGCAGCCTCGTTGAGAGGAGCCAGGCGCAGTATTTT
few	TRBV12-3/TRBV12-4	TRBJ2-5	.	CASRQRVQETQYF	TGTGCCAGCAGGCAGCGGGTACAAGAGACCCAGTACTTC
few	TRBV2	TRBJ2-5	.	CASSGGLQETQYF	TGTGCCAGCAGTGGAGGTCTCCAAGAGACCCAGTACTTC
.	TRBV6-5	TRBJ2-5	TRBD2	CAGSRGSGGLQETQYF	TGTGCCGGCAGCCGGGGGAGCGGGGGGTTACAAGAGACCCAGTACTTC
.	TRBV6-6	TRBJ1-2	TRBD1	CASRWTGRGQPNYGYTF	TGTGCCAGCAGGTGGACAGGGCGGGGGCAGCCTAACTATGGCTACACCTTC
.	TRBV6-5	TRBJ2-2	.	CASTKAGGNTGELFF	TGTGCCAGCACAAAGGCAGGAGGGAACACCGGGGAGCTGTTTTTT
few	TRBV4-1	TRBJ1-5	.	CASSQGVRESQPQHF	TGCGCCAGCAGCCAAGGCGTCAGGGAAAGTCAGCCCCAGCATTTT
.	TRBV6-1	TRBJ2-1	.	CASREAWTSNEQFF	TGTGCCAGCAGGGAAGCATGGACGAGCAATGAGCAGTTCTTC
few	TRBV29-1	TRBJ2-3	.	CSVAVGYTDTQYF	TGCAGCGTTGCTGTAGGATACACAGATACGCAGTATTTT
.	TRBV5-1	TRBJ2-7	TRBD2	CASSLGQPGGYEQYF	TGCGCCAGCAGCTTGGGACAGCCGGGAGGCTACGAGCAGTACTTC
few	TRBV7-9	TRBJ2-1	TRBD2	CASSTGAGNFYNEQFF	TGTGCCAGCAGCACGGGAGCGGGGAATTTCTACAATGAGCAGTTCTTC
.	TRBV29-1	TRBJ1-1	.	CSVTGTANTEAFF	TGCAGCGTTACCGGGACGGCGAACACTGAAGCTTTCTTT
.	TRBV7-2	TRBJ1-1	.	CASSFRGGSTEAFF	TGTGCCAGCAGCTTTCGCGGGGGGAGTACTGAAGCTTTCTTT
.	TRBV6-1	TRBJ2-5	TRBD1	CASSEIRGRETQYF	TGTGCCAGCAGTGAAATCAGGGGGCGGGAGACCCAGTACTTC
.	TRBV11-3	TRBJ1-2	TRBD1	CASSLGRDGGGGGANNYGYTF	TGTGCCAGCAGCTTAGGAAGAGACGGCGGTGGAGGGGGCGCCAACAACTATGGCTACACCTTC
.	TRBV7-2	TRBJ1-2	.	CASSLVPDHGYTF	TGTGCCAGCAGCTTAGTGCCCGACCATGGCTACACCTTC
.	TRBV4-1	TRBJ2-5	TRBD1	CASSQDQDRETQYF	TGCGCCAGCAGCCAAGATCAGGACAGGGAGACCCAGTACTTC
.	TRBV7-2	TRBJ2-1	TRBD2	CASSLATSGGYNEQFF	TGTGCCAGCAGCTTAGCGACTAGCGGGGGCTACAATGAGCAGTTCTTC
.	TRBV28	TRBJ2-5	TRBD2	CASSSWGGTTQYF	TGTGCCAGCAGTTCATGGGGGGGTACGACCCAGTACTTC
.	TRBV19	TRBJ1-5	.	CASSMFSINQPQHF	TGTGCCAGTAGTATGTTCTCCATCAATCAGCCCCAGCATTTT
.	TRBV29-1	TRBJ2-7	TRBD1	CSVRTGVDHYEQYF	TGCAGCGTGCGAACAGGGGTCGACCACTACGAGCAGTACTTC
.	TRBV24-1	TRBJ1-1	.	CATSKQDTEAFF	TGTGCCACCAGCAAACAGGACACTGAAGCTTTCTTT
.	TRBV29-1	TRBJ2-7	.	CSVGHASYEQYF	TGCAGCGTCGGCCACGCTTCCTACGAGCAGTACTTC
few	TRBV5-1	TRBJ2-3	TRBD1	CASSPGDRGGDTQYF	TGCGCCAGCAGTCCTGGGGACAGGGGTGGAGATACGCAGTATTTT
many	TRBV5-6	TRBJ1-4	.	CASSSFGPTEKLFF	TGTGCCAGCAGCTCCTTCGGACCGACTGAAAAACTGTTTTTT
.	TRBV7-2	TRBJ2-3	TRBD2	CASSLVPLAGSTDTQYF	TGTGCCAGCAGCTTAGTTCCACTAGCGGGTAGCACAGATACGCAGTATTTT
.	TRBV10-3	TRBJ2-4	.	CAISDRGDIQYF	TGTGCCATCAGTGACAGGGGTGACATTCAGTACTTC
.	TRBV4-1	TRBJ2-3	.	CASSQDSVGTDTQYF	TGCGCCAGCAGCCAAGATTCGGTGGGGACAGATACGCAGTATTTT
few	TRBV24-1	TRBJ2-7	.	CATSATERYYEQYF	TGTGCCACCAGTGCGACAGAGAGGTACTACGAGCAGTACTTC
.	TRBV7-6	TRBJ2-7	TRBD1	CASSKRQGNEQYF	TGTGCCAGCAGCAAAAGACAGGGGAACGAGCAGTACTTC
few	TRBV27	TRBJ1-1	.	CASSLQRDTEAFF	TGTGCCAGCAGTTTGCAGAGGGACACTGAAGCTTTCTTT